What follows describes a single TCR beta chain. These data come from a study of blood T cell repertoires in COVID-19. The protocol was immunoSEQ multiplex PCR, while the TCRdb copy is restricted to in-frame clones and leaves out a portion. The sample shows approximately 300,000 clones, approximately 81% of them seen only once. The study recruited people aged roughly 18 to 100 years across some 23 US areas. People in the exposed group encountered a COVID-19 case within 2 weeks before entering the study. Deletions cut 6 bases from V and 4 bases from J, with 4 bases between. CDR1 MNHEY and CDR2 SVGAGI come from the germline V gene. The CDR3 sequence is 11 residues long.

The material sequenced was PBMCs or T cells enriched from blood (not recorded which). V and J are TRBV6-5 and TRBJ2-1; D is undetermined. The clonotype originates from a woman in her thirties who had been exposed to COVID-19. The CDR3 sequence: CASSLYNEQFF. The CDR3 DNA is TGTGCCAGCAGCCTGTACAATGAGCAGTTCTTC.